This T cell receptor beta chain was identified during a study of blood T cell repertoires in COVID-19. Overall study context: Donors in the United States, Italy and Spain gave samples during acute or convalescent COVID-19.

The repertoire was sequenced with immunoSEQ multiplex PCR; TCRdb's copy has only in-frame clones and lacks some. This sample has fewer than 65,000 clones, with 75% to 90% found just once. The germline V and J ends were trimmed by 1 base and 6 bases, with 8 bases remaining between them. Looked up from germline, CDR1 is KGHDR and CDR2 is SFDVKD. This CDR3 comprises 14 residues. Sequencing was done on a sample of peripheral blood. The V call is TRBV24-1, the J call TRBJ2-2; TRBD2 is a possible D gene (6 bases). The receptor comes from a man in his 60s with acute or convalescent COVID-19. CDR3 bases: TGTGCCACCAGTGATTTTGGGGGGTCCGGGGAGCTGTTTTTT. Translation: CATSDFGGSGELFF.